This is a list of T cell receptor beta chains from one sample in a study of intratumoral heterogeneity in liver cancer. Generated by immunoSEQ multiplex PCR, the TCRdb table keeps only in-frame clones and is missing some. The repertoire holds about 6,200 clones, approximately 70% seen once, with about 39% in the top ten. The sequencing used tumor tissue, collected before any cancer treatment. The receptor set was obtained from a woman in her seventies with hepatocellular carcinoma. The CDR3 runs from the conserved cysteine through the conserved F or W. A D gene is named only where the DNA matches it firmly. Expanded clones are given a class, and other clones once, few, many or no size at all.

NA	TRBJ2-2	TRBV6-5	NA	TGTGCCAGCAGTCCAAGTGGGATCCCTCCCGGGGAGCTGTTTTTT	CASSPSGIPPGELFF
TRBD1	TRBJ2-7	TRBV18	few	TGTGCCAGCTCACGGGACAGCTCGGAGGAGCAGTACTTC	CASSRDSSEEQYF
NA	TRBJ2-4	TRBV6-1	NA	TGTGCCAGCAGTGAAGGGGTCACGGGTAACATTCAGTACTTC	CASSEGVTGNIQYF
TRBD1	TRBJ2-2	TRBV7-2	few	TGTGCCAGCAGCTTACGACAGGGGGCGACCTTTGCCGGGGAGCTGTTTTTT	CASSLRQGATFAGELFF
NA	TRBJ2-5	TRBV6-1	once	TGTGCCAGCAGTGATCCGGTTAAAGAGACCCAGTACTTC	CASSDPVKETQYF
NA	TRBJ1-4	TRBV6-5	NA	TGTGCCAGCAGGATCCCGGGGGTTGAGAAACTGTTTTTT	CASRIPGVEKLFF
NA	TRBJ2-6	TRBV28	NA	TGTGCCAGCAGTAGCCTGGGCGGGGCCAACGTCCTGACTTTC	CASSSLGGANVLTF
NA	TRBJ2-7	TRBV6-1	NA	TGTGCCAGCAGTGAACTTTTGAGAACCTACGAGCAGTACTTC	CASSELLRTYEQYF
NA	TRBJ2-3	TRBV11-1	NA	TGTGCCAGCAGCTCGGACACTTACGACACAGATACGCAGTATTTT	CASSSDTYDTDTQYF
NA	TRBJ2-1	TRBV7-2	NA	TGTGCCAGCACCCTCGGGACCCCTCCCTTTGAGCAGTTCTTC	CASTLGTPPFEQFF
NA	TRBJ2-7	TRBV7-9	NA	TGTGCCAGCAGCCCCCCCTCCTACGAGCAGTACTTC	CASSPPSYEQYF
NA	TRBJ2-7	TRBV2	medium-sized	TGTGCCAGCAGTGAATGGGACACAAACAGCGAGCAGTACTTC	CASSEWDTNSEQYF
NA	TRBJ2-1	TRBV2	few	TGTGCCAGCACCGCCCAGACTAGTTACAATGAGCAGTTCTTC	CASTAQTSYNEQFF
NA	TRBJ2-7	TRBV7-9	NA	TGTGCCAGCAGCGAGGGTCTGGGGGTCCCAACCTACGAGCAGTACTTC	CASSEGLGVPTYEQYF
TRBD1	TRBJ2-5	TRBV7-6	NA	TGTGCCAGCAGCTTAATGGGACAGGGGGCCCGAGAGACCCAGTACTTC	CASSLMGQGARETQYF
NA	TRBJ1-3	TRBV9	NA	TGTGCCAGCAGCGTGAAACAGGGAAACACCATATATTTT	CASSVKQGNTIYF
NA	TRBJ2-6	TRBV6-6	NA	TGTGCCAGCAGTGCGGACCTCTCTGGGGCCAACGTCCTGACTTTC	CASSADLSGANVLTF
TRBD2	TRBJ2-7	TRBV29-1	NA	TGCAGCGCCGGGGTGGGCGGGAGCATGGGGGAGCAGTACTTC	CSAGVGGSMGEQYF
NA	TRBJ2-1	TRBV24-1	few	TGTGCCACCAGTGATACCTCTCCTAGGGGGCAGTTCTTC	CATSDTSPRGQFF
TRBD2	TRBJ2-2	TRBV19	NA	TGTGCCAGTAGTCCCGGGACTAGCGGGAACACCGGGGAGCTGTTTTTT	CASSPGTSGNTGELFF
NA	TRBJ2-7	TRBV3-1/TRBV3-2	NA	TGTGCCAGCAGCGGAGGTTTTCCCATCGTGTTAGACGAGCAGTACTTC	CASSGGFPIVLDEQYF
NA	TRBJ2-6	TRBV28	NA	TGTGCCAGCAGTCAGGGAGCCAACGTCCTGACTTTC	CASSQGANVLTF
TRBD1	TRBJ2-2	TRBV29-1	NA	TGCAGCTCTGGGACAGGAGGCACCGGGGAGCTGTTTTTT	CSSGTGGTGELFF
NA	TRBJ2-6	TRBV7-7	NA	TGTGCCAGCAGCGGTCATATTAAGTGCCACAAAAGTCGGGCCGACGTCCTGACTTTC	CASSGHIKCHKSRADVLTF
NA	TRBJ2-1	TRBV28	NA	TGTGCCAGCATCACGGGGGTGGGCAATGAGCAGTTCTTC	CASITGVGNEQFF
NA	TRBJ1-5	TRBV30	NA	TGTGCCTGGAGTCGGGCATACAATCAGCCCCAGCATTTT	CAWSRAYNQPQHF
TRBD2	TRBJ2-7	TRBV7-2	NA	TGTGCCAGCAGCCGCGGGAGATACTACGAGCAGTACTTC	CASSRGRYYEQYF
TRBD2	TRBJ2-1	TRBV5-4	NA	TGTGCCAGCAGCTTGAGGATTAGCGGGATTGGTGATGAGCAGTTCTTC	CASSLRISGIGDEQFF
NA	TRBJ2-2	TRBV28	NA	TGTGCCAGCAACCCATCCGGGACAAGCAACACCGGGGAGCTGTTTTTT	CASNPSGTSNTGELFF
TRBD2	TRBJ2-5	TRBV27	NA	TGTGCCAGCAGTTCCGGGGGGACGCCCCAATTGGAGACCCAGTACTTC	CASSSGGTPQLETQYF
NA	TRBJ1-2	TRBV28	NA	TGTGCCAGCAGTCCCTCGGGGGCCAACTATGGCTACACCTTC	CASSPSGANYGYTF
NA	TRBJ2-7	TRBV12-2	once	NA	CASRLVGRGSYEQYF
NA	TRBJ1-2	TRBV28	NA	TGTGCCAGCCAGGCTCAGCGGGGGCAGGGCTACACCTTC	CASQAQRGQGYTF
NA	TRBJ1-5	TRBV3-1/TRBV3-2	NA	TGTGCCAGCAGCCAATCTCGAGTAGGGCCCCAGCATTTT	CASSQSRVGPQHF
TRBD2	TRBJ2-3	TRBV13	NA	TGTGCCAGCAGCTTACGCGGGAGTGGGACAGATACGCAGTATTTT	CASSLRGSGTDTQYF
NA	TRBJ2-1	TRBV4-1	NA	TGCGCCAGCAGCCAAGAGGCACAGAGCTCCTACAATGAGCAGTTCTTC	CASSQEAQSSYNEQFF
NA	TRBJ2-3	TRBV29-1	once	TGCAGCGGTCGACAGGGAGGCGCAGATACGCAGTATTTT	CSGRQGGADTQYF
NA	TRBJ2-7	TRBV28	NA	TGTGCCAGCAGCACCAGGACTCCTAGGATAACAGACGAGCAGTACTTC	CASSTRTPRITDEQYF
TRBD1	TRBJ2-6	TRBV7-9	NA	TGTGCCAGCAGCCCCACAGGGGCTGGGGCCAACGTCCTGACTTTC	CASSPTGAGANVLTF
NA	TRBJ2-1	TRBV5-1	NA	TGCGCCAGCAGCCTGCGACAGACGAGCTCCTACAATGAGCAGTTCTTC	CASSLRQTSSYNEQFF
NA	TRBJ2-3	TRBV6-5	NA	TGTGCCAGCAAAACAGTTTATACGCAGTATTTT	CASKTVYTQYF
NA	TRBJ1-5	TRBV2	few	TGTGCCAGCACAGGGGACAATATAAGGCCCCAGCATTTT	CASTGDNIRPQHF
TRBD1	TRBJ2-7	TRBV29-1	large	TGCAGCGTTGTACAGGGGGCCTCCTACGAGCAGTACTTC	CSVVQGASYEQYF
NA	TRBJ1-1	TRBV30	once	TGTGCCTGGAGTGTAGCCAGAACCGGAGCTTTCTTT	CAWSVARTGAFF
NA	TRBJ1-1	TRBV3-1/TRBV3-2	NA	TGTGCCAGCAGCCAAGGTGCGAATGCTGAAGCTTTCTTT	CASSQGANAEAFF
TRBD1	TRBJ1-2	TRBV28	NA	TGTGCCAGCAGGGGGCCGGGACAGGGGAACTATGGCTACACCTTC	CASRGPGQGNYGYTF
NA	TRBJ1-5	TRBV2	NA	TGTGCCAGTAGGAGAGAGGGAAATAGCAATCAGCCCCAGCATTTT	CASRREGNSNQPQHF
NA	TRBJ1-6	TRBV19	NA	TGTGCCAGTAGTACGGGATCAACCTATAATTCACCCCTCCACTTT	CASSTGSTYNSPLHF